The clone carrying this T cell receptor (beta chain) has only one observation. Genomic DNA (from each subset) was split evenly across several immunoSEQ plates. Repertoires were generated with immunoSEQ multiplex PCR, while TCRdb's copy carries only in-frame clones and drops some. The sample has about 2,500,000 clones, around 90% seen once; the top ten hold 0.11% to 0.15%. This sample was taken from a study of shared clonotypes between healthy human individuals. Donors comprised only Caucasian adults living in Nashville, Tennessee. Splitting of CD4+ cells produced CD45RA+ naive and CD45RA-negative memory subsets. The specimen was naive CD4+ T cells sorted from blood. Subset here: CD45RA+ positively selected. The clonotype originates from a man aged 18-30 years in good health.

This CDR3 reads CASRPADSPLHF. The CDR3 DNA is TGTGCCAGCAGACCGGCGGATTCACCCCTCCACTTT. The rearrangement links TRBV2 to TRBJ1-6, with D uncertain. Trimming took off 6 bases at V and 8 bases at J, with 8 bases between the two ends. Per germline, CDR1 SNHLY and CDR2 FYNNEI. This CDR3 has 12 amino acids.